Shown below are 8 T cell receptor beta chains from a single sample sequenced in a study of cytomegalovirus exposure and HLA in healthy donors. The PCR contained 60 Vbeta and 13 Jbeta primers. Produced via immunoSEQ multiplex PCR; TCRdb's table is partial and in-frame only. Among roughly 240,000 clones, over 75% were seen once, and the ten largest hold 0.47%. Input material: PBMCs. The source is a boy aged 5-17 years in good health and CMV-seronegative.

This clone was seen a handful of times. Within the sample, other DNA sequences also encode this same CDR3. The chain employs TRBV4-1 and TRBJ2-1; tentative D call: TRBD2 (5 bases). Looked up from germline, CDR1 is MGHRA and CDR2 is YSYEKL. Trimming stripped 4 bases from V and 7 bases from J, with 11 bases between. This CDR3 region has 13 residues. CDR3 bases: TGCGCCAGCAGCCTACGGACTGCTAATGAGCAGTTCTTC. Its translation is CASSLRTANEQFF.

This clone was counted a single time. The chain uses TRBV30 and TRBJ2-1, with 8 bases that match TRBD1. The CDR3 is 15 residues long. CDR1 GTSNPN and CDR2 SVGIG come from the germline V gene (reference sequence). The ends lost 4 bases at V and 4 bases at J; junction bases unmatched: 9. The CDR3 here is CAWTSGTGGYNEQFF. CDR3 coding DNA: TGTGCCTGGACCTCCGGGACAGGCGGGTACAATGAGCAGTTCTTC.

This clone was counted a few times. The identical CDR3 is also encoded by other nucleotide sequences in the sample. The J gene is TRBJ1-1, the V gene TRBV5-1, with D possibly TRBD1 on 6 matching bases. V shed 2 bases and J shed 3 bases, with 8 bases lying between them. The V gene's germline CDR1 is SGHRS and CDR2 YFSETQ. The CDR3 has 13 residues. The CDR3 bases are TGCGCCAGCAGCTTTAAGGGGGACACTGAAGCTTTCTTT. This sequence encodes CASSFKGDTEAFF.

This clone appeared once. The chain joins TRBV5-1 to TRBJ2-2, with D possibly being TRBD1 (5 bases). Germline values: CDR1 SGHRS, CDR2 YFSETQ. This CDR3 region has 16 residues. V shed 1 base and J shed 0 bases, with 10 bases lying between them. The CDR3 loop reads CASSLTGLSNTGELFF. The CDR3 DNA follows: TGCGCCAGCAGCTTGACAGGTTTATCGAACACCGGGGAGCTGTTTTTT.

The gene calls are TRBV18 and TRBJ2-7; D is uncertain. The CDR3 totals 14 residues. Germline CDR1 reads KGHSH; CDR2 reads LQKENI. V lost 3 bases and J lost 2, with 11 bases in between. For the CDR3, the DNA is TGTGCCAGCTCACCCGTCGCAGATACCTACGAGCAGTACTTC. It encodes CASSPVADTYEQYF.

The V and J genes are TRBV15 and TRBJ2-7; 8 bases match TRBD1. The CDR3 is made up of 15 amino acids. Losses at the gene ends were 5 bases for V and 3 bases for J; bases not matched to a gene: 9. From germline, CDR1 is LNHNV and CDR2 YYDKDF (reference sequence). CDR3 sequence reads: CATSAEGQENYEQYF. The DNA for the CDR3 is TGTGCCACCAGCGCGGAGGGACAGGAGAACTACGAGCAGTACTTC.

V is TRBV7-6 and J is TRBJ1-1; possible D gene TRBD1, 5 bases. The CDR3 extends over 14 amino acids. In germline, CDR1 is SGHVS, CDR2 FNYEAQ. Trimming removed 3 bases from V and 5 bases from J, with 13 bases in between. The CDR3, as DNA: TGTGCCAGCAGCTTGTCAGGAGGGGAAACTGAAGCTTTCTTT. Translated: CASSLSGGETEAFF. Filled out from reference TRBV7-6 and TRBJ1-1, the complete variable domain reads GAGVSQSPRYKVTKRGQDVALRCDPISGHVSLYWYRQALGQGPEFLTYFNYEAQQDKSGLPNDRFSAERPEGSISTLTIQRTEQRDSAMYRCASSLSGGETEAFFGQGTRLTVV.

This sequence joins TRBV7-3 and TRBJ1-2; D remains unclear. The length of the CDR3 is 18 residues. Germline CDR1 and CDR2: SGHTA and FQGTGA. V gave up 3 bases and J gave up 8 bases, with 28 bases separating them. CDR3 nucleotides: TGTGCCAGCAGCTTTAATCTAATATCGCAGGATATGTATCACGGCTACACCTTC. Translation: CASSFNLISQDMYHGYTF. Filled out from reference TRBV7-3 and TRBJ1-2, the complete variable domain reads GAGVSQTPSNKVTEKGKYVELRCDPISGHTALYWYRQSLGQGPEFLIYFQGTGAADDSGLPNDRFFAVRPEGSVSTLKIQRTERGDSAVYLCASSFNLISQDMYHGYTFGSGTRLTVV.